The entry below describes one TCR beta chain. Its antigen is as yet unknown. CDR3 length equals 14 residues. Germline CDR1 is SGHRS and CDR2 is YFSETQ. V gave up 5 bases and J gave up 6 bases; unmatched junction bases: 4. This sample is part of a study of T cell repertoires in cytomegalovirus infection. Looking at the study overall: Public TCR beta signature analysis indicated the presence of both CMV infection and matching HLA type.

TCRdb fed the reads into MiXCR, producing one record per CDR3 protein. The table shows 250,000 to 300,000 distinct CDR3 sequences, with about 23% occurring only once. Study-wide findings and caveats: HLA-C-restricted CMV-specific TCR beta clonotypes were dominant in the ex vivo response. The study identified carriers of CMV plus the relevant HLA from cumulative public TCR beta family frequency.

The TCR sequence derives from a human donor in good health (CMV status not recorded). Some clones in this sample may be carry-over from other donors' samples. The sample comprised PBMCs. This chain joins TRBV5-1 and TRBJ2-3; 12 nucleotides line up with TRBD2. Here the CDR3 reads CASRLAGGWDTQYF. The CDR3 DNA sequence: TGCGCCAGCAGACTAGCGGGGGGATGGGATACGCAGTATTTT.